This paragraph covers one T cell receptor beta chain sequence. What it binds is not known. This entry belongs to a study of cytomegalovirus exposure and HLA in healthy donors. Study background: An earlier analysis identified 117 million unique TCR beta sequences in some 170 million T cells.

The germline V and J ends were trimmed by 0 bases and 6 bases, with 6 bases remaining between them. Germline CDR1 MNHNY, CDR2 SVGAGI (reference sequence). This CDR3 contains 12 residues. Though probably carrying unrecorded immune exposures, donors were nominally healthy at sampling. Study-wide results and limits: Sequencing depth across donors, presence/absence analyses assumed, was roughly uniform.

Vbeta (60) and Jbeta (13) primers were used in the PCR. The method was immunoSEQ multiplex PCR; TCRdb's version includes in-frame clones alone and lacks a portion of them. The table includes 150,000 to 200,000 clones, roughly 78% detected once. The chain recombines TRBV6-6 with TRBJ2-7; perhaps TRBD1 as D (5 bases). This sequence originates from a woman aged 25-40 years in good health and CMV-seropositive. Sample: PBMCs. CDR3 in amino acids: CASSYSRAEQYF. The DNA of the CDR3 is TGTGCCAGCAGTTACTCCAGGGCCGAGCAGTACTTC.